These T cell receptor beta chains were read from a single sample in a study of graft-versus-host responses after intestinal transplantation. Profiled with immunoSEQ multiplex PCR; TCRdb holds only in-frame clones, not every one. Found here are under 20,000 clones, 38% of them singletons; the top ten hold approximately 3.5%. Material: alloreactive CD8+ T cells from a mixed lymphocyte reaction culture, obtained before intestinal transplant. These receptors were obtained from a human patient who received an intestinal transplant. Both conserved end residues are part of each CDR3. A D gene is named only where the DNA matches it firmly. Size values are once, few and many counts, or a class for expanded clones, and some rows have none.

>TRBD2|NA|TRBV7-9|TRBJ2-3
CASSPAGLESTDTQYF
TGTGCCAGCAGCCCAGCTGGACTAGAAAGCACAGATACGCAGTATTTT
>TRBD1|few|TRBV7-3|TRBJ2-7
CASESGTGVYEQYF
TGTGCCAGCGAATCCGGGACAGGGGTCTACGAGCAGTACTTC
>NA|NA|TRBV29-1|TRBJ2-7
CSVGLGALYEQYF
TGCAGCGTAGGGTTGGGGGCCCTTTACGAGCAGTACTTC
>NA|NA|TRBV27|TRBJ1-6
CASSLLKTGTLSSPLHF
TGTGCCAGCAGTTTACTCAAAACCGGGACACTAAGTTCACCCCTCCACTTT
>NA|NA|TRBV7-9|TRBJ1-1
CASSLGGTSEAFF
TGTGCCAGCAGCTTAGGGGGGACCTCTGAAGCTTTCTTT
>TRBD2|NA|TRBV27|TRBJ2-1
CASDDRTSGRARATYNEQFF
TGTGCCAGCGATGACCGGACTAGCGGGAGGGCCAGGGCCACCTACAATGAGCAGTTCTTC
>TRBD2|once|TRBV6-6|TRBJ2-1
CASSYSSGDYNEQFF
TGTGCCAGCAGTTACTCTAGCGGGGACTACAATGAGCAGTTCTTC
>NA|few|TRBV23-1|TRBJ1-4
CASSRTDRSHRGNEKLFF
TGCGCCAGCAGTCGTACCGACAGATCGCACCGGGGTAATGAAAAACTGTTTTTT
>TRBD2|medium-sized|TRBV19|TRBJ2-1
CASSSVAGEYNEQFF
TGTGCCAGTAGTTCAGTAGCGGGAGAGTACAATGAGCAGTTCTTC
>NA|NA|TRBV7-9|TRBJ2-1
CASSLGRGLFYNEQFF
TGTGCCAGCAGCTTAGGTAGGGGCCTCTTCTACAATGAGCAGTTCTTC
>NA|few|TRBV6-6|TRBJ2-7
CASSSERVTYEQYF
TGTGCCAGCAGTTCGGAGAGGGTGACCTACGAGCAGTACTTC
>NA|NA|TRBV10-3|TRBJ1-3
CAIKRESVGNTIYF
TGTGCCATCAAGCGGGAAAGTGTCGGAAACACCATATATTTT
>TRBD2|few|TRBV6-6|TRBJ2-3
CASGVAGPSTDTQYF
TGTGCCAGCGGGGTAGCGGGACCTAGCACAGATACGCAGTATTTT
>TRBD2|few|TRBV7-6|TRBJ2-7
CASSLGGEAYEQYF
TGTGCCAGCAGCTTGGGAGGGGAGGCTTACGAGCAGTACTTC
>NA|NA|TRBV9|TRBJ1-2
CASSAFNRAYYGYTF
TGTGCCAGCAGCGCCTTTAACAGGGCCTACTATGGCTACACCTTC
>TRBD1|NA|TRBV5-1|TRBJ2-1
CASRQGADYNEQFF
TGCGCCAGCAGACAGGGGGCAGACTACAATGAGCAGTTCTTC
>NA|few|TRBV18|TRBJ1-2
CASSPSGRQGYGYTF
TGTGCCAGCTCACCATCCGGCAGGCAGGGGTATGGCTACACCTTC
>NA|NA|TRBV18|TRBJ1-2
CASSLLRDFGYTF
TGTGCCAGCTCACTATTACGGGACTTTGGCTACACCTTC
>NA|medium-sized|TRBV7-6|TRBJ2-7
CASSLDSGYEQYF
TGTGCCAGCAGCTTGGACTCAGGGTACGAGCAGTACTTC
>TRBD1|NA|TRBV27|TRBJ2-1
CASSSLQGAGANEQFF
TGTGCCAGCAGTTCCCTACAGGGGGCTGGAGCAAATGAGCAGTTCTTC
>NA|NA|TRBV7-9|TRBJ2-1
CASSRGSYNEQFF
TGTGCCAGCAGCAGGGGATCCTACAATGAGCAGTTCTTC
>NA|NA|TRBV4-1|TRBJ2-7
CASSQGGRSRFYEQYF
TGCGCCAGCAGCCAAGGGGGGCGTAGCAGATTCTACGAGCAGTACTTC
>NA|NA|TRBV19|TRBJ1-2
CASSIGLTAYGYTF
TGTGCCAGTAGTATAGGATTGACAGCCTATGGCTACACCTTC
>NA|few|TRBV21-1|TRBJ1-6
CASRQAYNSPLHF
TGTGCCAGCAGACAGGCCTATAATTCACCCCTCCACTTT
>TRBD2|NA|TRBV19|TRBJ2-7
CASSIGLAGVYEQYF
TGTGCCAGTAGTATAGGACTAGCGGGCGTCTACGAGCAGTACTTC
>TRBD1|NA|TRBV19|TRBJ1-6
CASSMRTGARNSSPLHF
TGTGCCAGTAGTATGCGGACAGGGGCTCGAAACAGTTCACCCCTCCACTTT
>NA|few|TRBV6-5|TRBJ2-1
CASSTTVNNEQFF
TGTGCCAGCAGCACGACAGTAAACAATGAGCAGTTCTTC
>NA|NA|TRBV2|TRBJ2-1
CASSGHPGQVWYNEQFF
TGTGCCAGCAGTGGTCACCCGGGACAAGTATGGTACAATGAGCAGTTCTTC
>NA|few|TRBV10-3|TRBJ1-1
CASSFSPRLGGTEAFF
TGTGCCAGCAGTTTTTCCCCACGACTAGGGGGCACTGAAGCTTTCTTT
>TRBD1|NA|TRBV5-1|TRBJ2-3
CASSSRQGEVDTQYF
TGCGCCAGCAGCTCCAGACAGGGAGAGGTAGATACGCAGTATTTT
>NA|few|TRBV9|TRBJ2-5
CASSSPAQETQYF
TGTGCCAGCAGCTCCCCCGCTCAAGAGACCCAGTACTTC
>TRBD1|few|TRBV6-1|TRBJ1-1
CASREGQGALNTEAFF
TGTGCCAGCAGGGAAGGACAGGGGGCTCTGAACACTGAAGCTTTCTTT
>TRBD2|NA|TRBV4-3|TRBJ2-5
CASSLTSASQETQYF
TGCGCCAGCAGCCTGACTAGCGCGTCGCAGGAGACCCAGTACTTC
>NA|NA|TRBV6-6|TRBJ2-2
CASSYGAGELFF
TGTGCCAGCAGTTATGGGGCCGGGGAGCTGTTTTTT
>NA|NA|TRBV27|TRBJ2-1
CASSPTSPDNEQFF
TGTGCCAGCAGCCCGACGTCGCCGGACAATGAGCAGTTCTTC
>NA|once|TRBV5-1|TRBJ1-2
CASSLVAGDNYGYTF
TGCGCCAGCAGCTTGGTGGCAGGGGATAACTATGGCTACACCTTC
>NA|NA|TRBV18|TRBJ2-1
CASSPYPGVPFIGNEQFF
TGTGCCAGCTCACCCTACCCTGGTGTTCCTTTCATCGGGAATGAGCAGTTCTTC